A single sample is the source of the 6 T cell receptor beta chains below, sequenced in a study of regulatory T cells in long-lasting Graves disease. Time point: newly diagnosed GD, antithyroid drugs for less than 3 months. Making the TCR library involved RNA that had been extracted from PBMCs. iRepertoire HTBI primers and Arm-PCR of CDR3 regions built TCR beta libraries. TCRdb reanalysed the multiplex PCR reads using MiXCR and keeps one entry per CDR3 protein. This sample has 350,000 to 550,000 distinct CDR3 sequences, with approximately 15% found just once. The same data also contributed to another study, on T cells in Graves' hyperthyroidism and ophthalmopathy.

The specimen comprised peripheral blood mononuclear cells (PBMCs), sampled at new diagnosis, from a patient treated with antithyroid drugs. These receptors were obtained from a woman aged 45 to 65 with Graves disease.

This clonotype has just a few counts. V gene TRBV5-5 combines with J gene TRBJ2-5; TRBD1 aligns across 10 bases. The CDR3 is 14 residues long. Germline V gives CDR1 SGHKS, CDR2 YYEKEE (reference sequence). V lost 2 bases to trimming and J lost 3 bases; unmatched junction nucleotides: 1. CDR3 sequence reads: CASSFGQGEETQYF. CDR3 bases: TGTGCCAGCAGCTTCGGACAGGGGGAAGAGACCCAGTACTTC.

The CDR3 nucleotides are TGTGCCTGGACAGGGCAGGCTGAAGCTTTCTTT. It translates to CAWTGQAEAFF. The chain couples TRBV30 to TRBJ1-1; D possibly corresponds to TRBD1 (5 bases). CDR1 and CDR2 (germline): GTSNPN, SVGIG (reference sequence). Trimming cost V 4 bases and J 6 bases, with 9 bases left between them. This CDR3 has 11 amino acids.

This clonotype was seen repeatedly, ten times or more. The CDR3 spells CASSEGGARTGELFF. The CDR3 coding sequence is TGTGCCAGCAGTGAAGGGGGGGCGAGAACCGGGGAGCTGTTTTTT. This chain links TRBV6-2 or TRBV6-3 with TRBJ2-2; D possibly corresponds to TRBD2 (7 bases). The V gene lost 5 bases and the J gene lost 5 bases, with 15 bases spanning the gap. Germline V gene data show CDR1 as MNHEY and CDR2 as SVGEGT. This CDR3 region has 15 residues.

This clonotype was detected ten times or more. V and J are TRBV3-1 and TRBJ2-3; D not certain. CDR3 size: 12 residues. V lost 2 bases, J lost 6 bases, and 6 bases lay in between. CDR1 and CDR2 (germline): LGHDT, YNNKEL (reference sequence). As DNA, the CDR3 is TGTGCCAGCAGCCAAAGCTCCGATACGCAGTATTTT. Encoded protein: CASSQSSDTQYF.

This clonotype has a handful of counts. V and J are TRBV18 and TRBJ2-1; no firm D call. The CDR3 runs 15 residues. From germline, CDR1 is KGHSH and CDR2 LQKENI. The V gene lost 2 bases and the J gene lost 1 base, with 9 bases spanning the gap. CDR3 protein: CASSPIDESYNEQFF. The CDR3 DNA sequence: TGTGCCAGCTCACCAATAGACGAGTCCTACAATGAGCAGTTCTTC.

In regard to this clonotype: No conserved phenylalanine or tryptophan is present at the end of the CDR3, so a read error is the likely explanation. The rearrangement joins TRBV10-3 to TRBJ2-3, with TRBD2 matching over 13 bases. The CDR3 totals 16 residues. Looked up from germline, CDR1 is ENHRY and CDR2 is SYGVKD. The V and J ends lost 2 bases and 3 bases, in that order; junction bases with no gene match: 2. The CDR3 DNA sequence: TGTGCCATCAGTGAGGGACTAGCGGGAGCTACAGATACGCAGTATTCT. It encodes CAISEGLAGATDTQYS.